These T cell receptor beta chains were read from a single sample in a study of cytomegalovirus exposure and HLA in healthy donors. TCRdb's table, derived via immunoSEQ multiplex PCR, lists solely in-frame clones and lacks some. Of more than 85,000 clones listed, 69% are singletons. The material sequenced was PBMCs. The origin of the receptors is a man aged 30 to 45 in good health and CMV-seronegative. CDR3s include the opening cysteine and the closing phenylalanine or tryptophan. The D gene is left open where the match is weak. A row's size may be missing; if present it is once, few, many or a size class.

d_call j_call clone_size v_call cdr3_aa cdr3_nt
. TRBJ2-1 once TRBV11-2 CASSLYFDNEQFF TGTGCCAGCAGCTTATACTTCGACAATGAGCAGTTCTTC
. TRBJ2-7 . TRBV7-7 CASSPYRDSYEQYF TGTGCTAGCAGTCCTTACAGGGACTCCTACGAGCAGTACTTC
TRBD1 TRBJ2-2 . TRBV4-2 CASSQVSQGAFTGELFF TGTGCCAGCAGCCAAGTTTCTCAGGGGGCATTCACCGGGGAGCTGTTTTTT
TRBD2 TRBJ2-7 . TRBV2 CASSAREGSYEQYF TGTGCCAGCAGTGCTCGGGAGGGATCCTACGAGCAGTACTTC
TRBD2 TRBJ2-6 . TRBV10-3 CAISLLAGQSSGANVLTF TGTGCCATCAGCTTACTAGCGGGGCAATCCTCTGGGGCCAACGTCCTGACTTTC
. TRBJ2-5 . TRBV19 CASSRIPTAGETQYF TGTGCCAGTAGTAGAATCCCCACAGCTGGTGAGACCCAGTACTTC
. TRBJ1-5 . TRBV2 CASRGSNQPQHF TGTGCCAGCCGCGGATCCAATCAGCCCCAGCATTTT
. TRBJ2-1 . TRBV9 CASSAQGGPNNEQFF TGTGCCAGCAGCGCCCAGGGGGGCCCTAACAATGAGCAGTTCTTC
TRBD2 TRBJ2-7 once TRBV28 CASSTGGGSYEQYF TGTGCCAGCAGTACCGGGGGGGGCTCCTACGAGCAGTACTTC
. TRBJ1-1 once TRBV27 CASRFRGVDAEAFF TGTGCCAGCAGGTTCCGGGGGGTTGATGCTGAAGCTTTCTTT
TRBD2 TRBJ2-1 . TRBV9 CASSSSGLGDEQFF TGTGCCAGCAGCTCTAGCGGTCTGGGGGATGAGCAGTTCTTC
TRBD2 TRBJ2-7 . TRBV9 CASSVDGLAGDEQYF TGTGCCAGCAGCGTAGACGGACTAGCGGGAGACGAGCAGTACTTC
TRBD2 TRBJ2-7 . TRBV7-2 CASSLSGLAYEQYF TGTGCCAGCAGCTTATCCGGACTAGCTTACGAGCAGTACTTC
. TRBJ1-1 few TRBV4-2 CASSPGSLRAFF TGTGCCAGCAGCCCCGGGTCATTGAGGGCTTTCTTT
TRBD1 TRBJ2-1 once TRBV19 CASSFLGQGDNEQFF TGTGCCAGTAGTTTCCTCGGACAGGGAGACAATGAGCAGTTCTTC
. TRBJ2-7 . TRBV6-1 CASSESDWYEQYF TGTGCCAGCAGTGAATCGGACTGGTACGAGCAGTACTTC
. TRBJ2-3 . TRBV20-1 CSARVRDTQYF TGCAGTGCTAGAGTTAGAGATACGCAGTATTTT
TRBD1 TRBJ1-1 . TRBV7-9 CASSLGGQGTEAFF TGTGCCAGCAGCTTAGGGGGACAGGGAACTGAAGCTTTCTTT
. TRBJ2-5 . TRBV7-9 CSSSSFQGAGETQYF TGTTCCAGCAGCTCGTTCCAGGGAGCGGGAGAGACCCAGTACTTC
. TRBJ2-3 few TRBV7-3 CASSPSSVRGTDTQYF TGTGCCAGCAGCCCCTCTAGCGTGAGAGGCACAGATACGCAGTATTTT
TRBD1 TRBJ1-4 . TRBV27 CASSTLTGNNEKLFF TGTGCCAGCAGTACCTTGACAGGGAATAATGAAAAACTGTTTTTT
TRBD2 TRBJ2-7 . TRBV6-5 CASISSGSSYEQYF TGTGCCAGTATCTCTAGCGGGAGCTCCTACGAGCAGTACTTC
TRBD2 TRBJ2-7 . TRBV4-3 CASSQIAGSSYEQYF TGCGCCAGCAGCCAAATAGCGGGGAGCTCCTACGAGCAGTACTTC
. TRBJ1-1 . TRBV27 CASSRWGGEGTEAFF TGTGCCAGCAGTCGGTGGGGGGGCGAGGGCACTGAAGCTTTCTTT
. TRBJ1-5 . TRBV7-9 CASSLGDTYQPQHF TGTGCCAGCAGCTTAGGGGACACCTATCAGCCCCAGCATTTT
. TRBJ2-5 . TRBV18 CASSPPDIETQYF TGTGCCAGCTCACCACCGGACATTGAGACCCAGTACTTC
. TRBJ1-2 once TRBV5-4 CASSPDSRGAIDTF TGTGCCAGCAGCCCGGACAGCCGAGGTGCTATCGACACCTTC
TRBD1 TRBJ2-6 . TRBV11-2 CASSLGDRVFSSGANVLTF TGTGCCAGCAGCTTAGGGGACAGGGTCTTTAGCTCTGGGGCCAACGTCCTGACTTTC
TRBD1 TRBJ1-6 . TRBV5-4 CASSLQGAGSPLHF TGTGCCAGCAGCTTACAGGGGGCAGGATCACCCCTCCACTTT
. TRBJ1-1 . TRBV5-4 CASSGPSAGTEAFF TGTGCCAGCAGCGGACCCAGCGCGGGCACTGAAGCTTTCTTT
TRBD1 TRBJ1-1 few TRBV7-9 CASSTDRGRGNTEAFF TGTGCCAGCAGTACAGACAGGGGGCGGGGGAACACTGAAGCTTTCTTT
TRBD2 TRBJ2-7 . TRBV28 CASSILAGGKYEQYF TGTGCCAGCTCCATCCTAGCGGGAGGGAAATACGAGCAGTACTTC
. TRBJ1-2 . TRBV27 CASRTDRFYGYTF TGTGCCAGCAGGACCGACAGGTTCTATGGCTACACCTTC
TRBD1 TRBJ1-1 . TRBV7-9 CASSGRAGGNTEAFF TGTGCCAGCAGCGGGCGGGCAGGGGGGAACACTGAAGCTTTCTTT
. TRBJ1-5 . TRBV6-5 CASSYSNPRNNQPQHF TGTGCCAGCAGTTATTCCAATCCGCGAAACAATCAGCCCCAGCATTTT
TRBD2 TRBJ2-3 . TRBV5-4 CASSLDGRFTDTQYF TGTGCCAGCAGCTTGGACGGGAGGTTCACAGATACGCAGTATTTT
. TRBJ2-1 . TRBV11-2 CASSLASTNNEQFF TGTGCCAGCAGCTTAGCAAGTACAAACAATGAGCAGTTCTTC
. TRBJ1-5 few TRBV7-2 CASSPFRGGNQPQHF TGTGCCAGCAGCCCATTCCGGGGGGGTAATCAGCCCCAGCATTTT
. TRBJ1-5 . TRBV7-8 CASSLGDTRNQPQHF TGTGCCAGCAGCTTAGGGGACACCCGCAATCAGCCCCAGCATTTT
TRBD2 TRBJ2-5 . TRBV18 CASSPSGRAETQYF TGTGCCAGCTCACCTAGCGGGAGGGCGGAGACCCAGTACTTC
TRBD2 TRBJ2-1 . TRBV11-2 CASGGTSGVKEQFF TGTGCCAGCGGCGGGACTAGCGGAGTTAAGGAGCAGTTCTTC
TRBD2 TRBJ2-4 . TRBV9 CASSPRLAGEDGIQYF TGTGCCAGCAGCCCTAGACTAGCGGGAGAGGATGGCATTCAGTACTTC
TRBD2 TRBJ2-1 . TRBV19 CASSVAGAYNEQFF TGTGCCAGTAGTGTAGCGGGAGCTTACAATGAGCAGTTCTTC
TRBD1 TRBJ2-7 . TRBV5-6 CASSYGDRASYEQYF TGTGCCAGCAGCTACGGGGACAGGGCGTCCTACGAGCAGTACTTC
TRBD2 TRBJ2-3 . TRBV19 CASSLSGRRDTQYF TGTGCCAGTAGTTTGAGCGGGAGGCGAGATACGCAGTATTTT
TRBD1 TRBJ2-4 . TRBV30 CAWSVQTTGGKNIQYF TGTGCCTGGAGTGTCCAAACCACAGGGGGCAAAAACATTCAGTACTTC
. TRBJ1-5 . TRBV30 CAWSAQNRPQHF TGTGCCTGGAGTGCCCAGAATCGGCCCCAGCATTTT